These 20 T cell receptor beta chains were all obtained from the same sample, sequenced in a study of cytomegalovirus exposure and HLA in healthy donors. A multiplex PCR was run with 60 Vbeta primers and 13 Jbeta primers. Assay: immunoSEQ multiplex PCR; the TCRdb copy retains only in-frame clones and omits some. Here the sample spans 81,000 or so clones, about 80% being singletons. Sequenced material: PBMCs. Receptors were obtained from a man aged 45-65 years in good health and CMV-seropositive.

For this clone: In the same sample, other DNA sequences code for this CDR3. This chain connects TRBV5-1 to TRBJ2-7, with TRBD1 matching over 9 bases. In germline, CDR1 is SGHRS, CDR2 YFSETQ. Germline trimming cut 2 bases from V and 4 bases from J; bases unmatched to any gene: 7. The CDR3 contains 15 residues. CDR3 protein: CASSLAGTGTYEQYF. CDR3 sequence (DNA): TGCGCCAGCAGCTTAGCCGGGACAGGGACGTACGAGCAGTACTTC.

The V call is TRBV11-2, the J call TRBJ2-1; no reliable D call. Germline lookup yields CDR1 SGHAT and CDR2 FQNNGV. Deletions cut 3 bases from V and 2 bases from J, with 11 bases between. This CDR3 contains 15 residues. CDR3 in amino acids: CASSFLSQTYNEQFF. In DNA, the CDR3 is TGTGCCAGCAGCTTTTTGAGCCAAACCTACAATGAGCAGTTCTTC.

This clone was seen once. This sequence joins TRBV5-1 and TRBJ1-1; 8 bases are shared with TRBD1. This CDR3 has 17 amino acids. Trimming cost V 3 bases and J 7 bases; bases outside gene matches: 17. Germline CDR1 reads SGHRS; CDR2 reads YFSETQ. CDR3 bases: TGCGCCAGCAGCTCTACTATGGCGGCAGGGGGCTCCGGTGAAGCTTTCTTT. Encoded protein: CASSSTMAAGGSGEAFF.

Note on this clone: One junction end does not reproduce the germline sequence, and a read error may be involved. The J gene is TRBJ2-6, the V gene TRBV4-1, with D perhaps TRBD1 (6 bases). This CDR3 contains 17 residues. CDR1 is MGHRA and CDR2 is YSYEKL in the germline V gene. For the CDR3, the DNA is TGCGCCAGCAGCCCCCGGGACACCCGTTCTGGGGCCAACGGCCTGACTTTC. Translation: CASSPRDTRSGANGLTF.

J is TRBJ2-1 and V is TRBV6-1; 8 positions agree with TRBD2. V gave up 5 bases and J gave up 0 bases; unmatched junction bases: 3. The germline gives CDR1 MNHNS, CDR2 SASEGT. The CDR3 is made up of 15 amino acids. The CDR3 nucleotides are TGTGCCAGCAGTACCAGCGGGAGCTCCTACAATGAGCAGTTCTTC. Protein: CASSTSGSSYNEQFF.

This clone was seen a handful of times. The chain joins TRBV9 to TRBJ1-4; TRBD1 matches 8 bases. V lost 3 bases to trimming and J lost 7 bases; unmatched junction nucleotides: 8. Per germline, CDR1 SGDLS and CDR2 YYNGEE. The CDR3 length is 15 residues. Here the CDR3 DNA reads TGTGCCAGCAGCGCTACAGGGGGGATGGGTGAAAAACTGTTTTTT. This sequence encodes CASSATGGMGEKLFF.

The genes are TRBV11-3 and TRBJ2-7; tentatively, D is TRBD1 (7 bases). Germline V gene data show CDR1 as SGHNT and CDR2 as YENEEA. This CDR3 has 16 residues. The germline V and J ends were trimmed by 7 bases and 0 bases, with 19 bases remaining between them. The CDR3 DNA sequence: TGTGCCAGCACTCAGGGGGGACGGCATCTCTCCTACGAGCAGTACTTC. Protein product: CASTQGGRHLSYEQYF.

This rearrangement joins TRBV5-1 to TRBJ2-5; the D gene is possibly TRBD2 (5 bases). Germline lookup yields CDR1 SGHRS and CDR2 YFSETQ. The germline V and J ends were trimmed by 3 bases and 5 bases, with 11 bases remaining between them. The CDR3 has 13 amino acids. In nucleotides, the CDR3 is TGCGCCAGCAGCTCTAGCAGCAGGGAGACCCAGTACTTC. It yields the protein CASSSSSRETQYF. Drawing the rest from reference TRBV5-1 and TRBJ2-5, the complete variable domain is KAGVTQTPRYLIKTRGQQVTLSCSPISGHRSVSWYQQTPGQGLQFLFEYFSETQRNKGNFPGRFSGRQFSNSRSEMNVSTLELGDSALYLCASSSSSRETQYFGPGTRLLVL.

CDR3 amino acids: CASSYSTDPTGDATNEKLFF. Here the CDR3 DNA reads TGTGCCAGCAGCTACTCAACCGATCCCACAGGGGACGCAACTAATGAAAAACTGTTTTTT. The gene calls are TRBV13 and TRBJ1-4; 7 positions match TRBD1. Losses at the gene ends were 4 bases for V and 0 bases for J; bases not matched to a gene: 17. The CDR3 runs 20 residues. CDR1 is PRHDT and CDR2 is FYEKMQ in the germline V gene (reference sequence). The full variable domain, rest sourced from reference TRBV13 and TRBJ1-4, is AAGVIQSPRHLIKEKRETATLKCYPIPRHDTVYWYQQGPGQDPQFLISFYEKMQSDKGSIPDRFSAQQFSDYHSELNMSSLELGDSALYFCASSYSTDPTGDATNEKLFFGSGTQLSVL.

The chain joins TRBV7-2 to TRBJ2-7, with D possibly being TRBD1 (5 bases). Germline CDR1 SGHTA, CDR2 FQGNSA. This CDR3 has 14 amino acids. V gave up 1 base and J gave up 9 bases, with 16 bases separating them. CDR3: CASSLEWGADGQYF. The CDR3 bases are TGTGCCAGCAGCTTAGAATGGGGCGCGGACGGGCAGTACTTC.

The V call is TRBV19, the J call TRBJ2-5; 11 nucleotides match TRBD1. Germline CDR1 LNHDA, CDR2 SQIVND (reference sequence). The J segment lost 4 bases and the V segment lost 5 bases, leaving 9 bases of the junction unmatched. This CDR3 has 16 residues. The CDR3 region has the DNA TGTGCCAGTAGTCCAGCGGACAGGGGGCGCCTAGAGACCCAGTACTTC. Its protein is CASSPADRGRLETQYF.

This clone was seen once. V and J are TRBV5-1 and TRBJ2-1; 13 positions agree with TRBD2. The V gene end was trimmed by 6 bases and the J gene end by 6 bases; junction bases not matched to a gene: 6. The CDR3 length is 15 residues. The germline CDR1 and CDR2 sequences are SGHRS and YFSETQ. The CDR3: CASKTGTSGINEQFF. The CDR3, as DNA: TGCGCCAGCAAAACCGGGACTAGCGGGATCAATGAGCAGTTCTTC.

The chain recombines TRBV5-1 with TRBJ2-3, with D tentatively TRBD1 (5 bases). V shed 4 bases and J shed 2 bases, with 11 bases lying between them. This CDR3 comprises 14 residues. Germline V CDR1 and CDR2: SGHRS, YFSETQ. The CDR3 loop reads CASSPGPDTDTQYF. CDR3 nucleotides: TGCGCCAGCAGCCCAGGGCCGGACACAGATACGCAGTATTTT.

The chain uses TRBV27 and TRBJ1-2; D uncertain. Trimming removed 5 bases from V and 0 bases from J, with 10 bases in between. The germline V gene has CDR1 MNHEY and CDR2 SMNVEV (reference sequence). The length of the CDR3 is 14 residues. CDR3 region: CASSATNANYGYTF. The DNA for the CDR3 is TGTGCCAGCAGTGCGACAAATGCTAACTATGGCTACACCTTC.

This clone was recorded once. The chain recombines TRBV19 with TRBJ1-5, with TRBD1 as a possible D gene (6 bases). Per the germline V gene, CDR1 is LNHDA and CDR2 is SQIVND (reference sequence). This CDR3 has 14 amino acids. Trimming shortened V by 9 bases and J by 3 bases, and 15 bases separated the two germline ends. The CDR3 reads CASRGDVFNQPQHF. The CDR3 DNA reads as TGTGCCAGCAGGGGCGACGTATTCAATCAGCCCCAGCATTTT. Full variable domain (remainder filled in from reference TRBV19 and TRBJ1-5): DGGITQSPKYLFRKEGQNVTLSCEQNLNHDAMYWYRQDPGQGLRLIYYSQIVNDFQKGDIAEGYSVSREKKESFPLTVTSAQKNPTAFYLCASRGDVFNQPQHFGDGTRLSIL.

The rearrangement links TRBV5-6 to TRBJ1-2; 9 bases map to TRBD1. Germline V CDR1 and CDR2: SGHDT, YYEEEE. CDR3 size: 16 residues. The J segment lost 4 bases and the V segment lost 3 bases, leaving 10 bases of the junction unmatched. CDR3: CASSSLTDRGGYGYTF. In nucleotides, the CDR3 is TGTGCCAGCAGCTCTTTAACGGACAGGGGAGGCTATGGCTACACCTTC. Complete variable domain (other parts from reference TRBV5-6 and TRBJ1-2): DAGVTQSPTHLIKTRGQQVTLRCSPKSGHDTVSWYQQALGQGPQFIFQYYEEEERQRGNFPDRFSGHQFPNYSSELNVNALLLGDSALYLCASSSLTDRGGYGYTFGSGTRLTVV.

The chain couples TRBV6-6 to TRBJ2-7; TRBD2 is a possible D gene (6 bases). In germline, CDR1 is MNHNY, CDR2 SVGAGI (reference sequence). Trimming took 6 bases from V and 2 from J, leaving 17 bases between them. The CDR3 covers 15 residues. The CDR3 DNA sequence: TGTGCCAGCAGATCAAATCTAGCGCCTACCTACGAGCAGTACTTC. It specifies CASRSNLAPTYEQYF.

About this clone itself: One junction end disagrees with the germline gene, perhaps due to a read error. V usage is TRBV7-3 and J usage is TRBJ2-6; the D gene is possibly TRBD1 (5 bases). Germline V lookup: CDR1 SGHTA, CDR2 FQGTGA. This CDR3 has 14 residues. This CDR3 reads CASSLDSGANGLTF. In DNA form, the CDR3 reads TGTGCCAGCAGCCTAGATTCTGGGGCCAACGGCCTGACTTTC.

The chain carries TRBV19 and TRBJ1-5; 8 bases fit TRBD1. The germline V gene has CDR1 LNHDA and CDR2 SQIVND (reference sequence). This CDR3 comprises 16 residues. J gave up 0 bases and V 3 bases, and 4 bases lay outside the gene matches. The CDR3 DNA follows: TGTGCCAGTAGTATTCAGGGGGCGGGTAGCAATCAGCCCCAGCATTTT. Its translation is CASSIQGAGSNQPQHF.

The rearrangement uses TRBV5-4 and TRBJ1-2; D may be TRBD1 (6 bases). V lost 5 bases and J 4 bases, leaving 12 bases between the germline ends. CDR3 size: 13 residues. Germline assignment: CDR1 SGHNT and CDR2 YYREEE (reference sequence). CDR3 nucleotides: TGTGCCAGCAGTTCCACAGGGTCCTATGGCTACACCTTC. Protein product: CASSSTGSYGYTF.